The 28 T cell receptor beta chains given below trace back to one sample, sequenced in a study of blood T cell repertoires in COVID-19. The protocol was immunoSEQ multiplex PCR, while the TCRdb copy is restricted to in-frame clones and leaves out a portion. The table records roughly 75,000 clones, approximately 85% of them present only once. The source material was peripheral blood. The origin of the receptors is a man in his fifties or sixties with COVID-19, enrolled during active disease.

The rearrangement links TRBV7-9 to TRBJ2-4, with D possibly TRBD1 on 6 matching bases. The CDR3 runs to 15 residues. V was cut by 4 bases and J by 5 bases, with 15 bases left in between. CDR1 and CDR2 (germline): SEHNR, FQNEAQ (reference sequence). The CDR3 sequence: CASSSIRDTQNIQYF. The CDR3 DNA reads as TGTGCCAGCAGCTCAATCCGGGACACCCAAAACATTCAGTACTTC.

The chain links TRBV28 to TRBJ1-6, with TRBD1 matching 7 bases. The CDR3 contains 16 residues. V lost 3 bases to trimming and J lost 8 bases; unmatched junction nucleotides: 10. Per germline, CDR1 MDHEN and CDR2 SYDVKM. The CDR3: CASSFLLGTDDSPLHF. In DNA, the CDR3 is TGTGCCAGCAGTTTCCTACTCGGGACAGATGATTCACCCCTCCACTTT.

The chain joins TRBV5-1 to TRBJ2-3; 14 bases fit TRBD2. The CDR3 is 16 residues long. Germline V CDR1 and CDR2: SGHRS, YFSETQ. V dropped 6 bases and J dropped 5; count of bases not matched to a gene: 8. CDR3: CASTKGLAGAGDTQYF. The CDR3 nucleotides are TGCGCCAGCACCAAGGGACTAGCGGGAGCGGGAGATACGCAGTATTTT. Complete variable domain (other parts from reference TRBV5-1 and TRBJ2-3): KAGVTQTPRYLIKTRGQQVTLSCSPISGHRSVSWYQQTPGQGLQFLFEYFSETQRNKGNFPGRFSGRQFSNSRSEMNVSTLELGDSALYLCASTKGLAGAGDTQYFGPGTRLTVL.

To note about this clone: Compared with germline, one end of the junction differs, possibly owing to a read error. V is TRBV6-6 and J is TRBJ1-5, with TRBD1 identical over 8 bases. The length of the CDR3 is 13 residues. Germline assignment: CDR1 MNHNY and CDR2 SVGAGI (reference sequence). The CDR3 DNA sequence: TGTGCCAGCTGGACAGGGATCAATCAGGCCCAGCATTTT. This encodes CASWTGINQAQHF.

The rearrangement joins TRBV4-2 to TRBJ1-1; D unclear. V shed 0 bases and J shed 7 bases, with 9 bases lying between them. CDR1 LGHNA and CDR2 YNFKEQ come from the germline V gene. The CDR3 is made up of 13 amino acids. CDR3 bases: TGTGCCAGCAGCCAAGAGGCGGATAATGAAGCTTTCTTT. Translated: CASSQEADNEAFF.

The chain links TRBV29-1 to TRBJ2-7, with TRBD1 as a possible D gene (6 bases). The CDR3 has 12 amino acids. The germline gives CDR1 SQVTM, CDR2 ANQGSEA. Trimming cost V 3 bases and J 1 base, with 7 bases left between them. CDR3 loop: CSVDQGSYEQYF. The DNA for the CDR3 is TGCAGCGTTGACCAGGGGTCCTACGAGCAGTACTTC.

The chain couples TRBV5-1 to TRBJ1-1; a possible D gene is TRBD1 (6 bases). The CDR3 has 14 amino acids. The germline V and J ends were trimmed by 3 bases and 6 bases, with 15 bases remaining between them. Germline V gene lookup returns CDR1 SGHRS and CDR2 YFSETQ. The CDR3 region is CASSWGQVAAEAFF. The CDR3 coding sequence is TGCGCCAGCAGCTGGGGGCAGGTTGCGGCTGAAGCTTTCTTT.

V and J are TRBV4-1 and TRBJ2-1; D remains unclear. V lost 0 bases and J 0 bases, leaving 18 bases between the germline ends. CDR1 and CDR2 (germline): MGHRA, YSYEKL. The CDR3 runs to 19 residues. The CDR3 sequence: CASSQDPSSYENSYNEQFF. The CDR3 region has the DNA TGCGCCAGCAGCCAAGATCCGTCGAGTTACGAAAACTCCTACAATGAGCAGTTCTTC.

The V call is TRBV2, the J call TRBJ1-1, with D perhaps TRBD1 (6 bases). Per germline, CDR1 SNHLY and CDR2 FYNNEI. This CDR3 is 14 amino acids long. V lost 6 bases and J 4 bases, leaving 15 bases between the germline ends. The chain's CDR3 is CASREITGSTEAFF. The CDR3 bases are TGTGCCAGCAGAGAAATTACAGGGAGCACTGAAGCTTTCTTT. Filled out from reference TRBV2 and TRBJ1-1, the complete variable domain reads EPEVTQTPSHQVTQMGQEVILRCVPISNHLYFYWYRQILGQKVEFLVSFYNNEISEKSEIFDDQFSVERPDGSNFTLKIRSTKLEDSAMYFCASREITGSTEAFFGQGTRLTVV.

This sequence joins TRBV3-1 (or the pseudogene TRBV3-2) and TRBJ2-7; 11 nucleotides agree with TRBD2. Germline V gene data show CDR1 as LGHDT and CDR2 as YNNKEL (reference sequence). Unmatched junction bases numbered 2, after V lost 5 bases and J lost 2 bases. This CDR3 region has 14 residues. The CDR3 DNA reads as TGTGCCAGCAGCGTACTAGCGGGGGCCTACGAGCAGTACTTC. It specifies CASSVLAGAYEQYF.

The V and J genes are TRBV9 and TRBJ1-2; no reliable D call. Trimming left V 1 base short and J 0 bases short, with 10 bases between. The CDR3 extends over 15 amino acids. Germline CDR1 and CDR2: SGDLS and YYNGEE. The DNA of the CDR3 is TGTGCCAGCAGCGTAACCGGGAGAACTAACTATGGCTACACCTTC. It encodes CASSVTGRTNYGYTF.

The chain carries TRBV5-1 and TRBJ1-4, with 10 positions matching TRBD1. CDR3 length: 15 residues. Unmatched junction bases numbered 3, after V lost 4 bases and J lost 3 bases. The V gene's germline CDR1 is SGHRS and CDR2 YFSETQ. The CDR3 DNA reads as TGCGCCAGCAGCGGGACAGGGGAGGCTAATGAAAAACTGTTTTTT. It is translated as CASSGTGEANEKLFF.

This clone turned up a few times. The chain links TRBV19 to TRBJ1-5; D is possibly TRBD1 (5 bases). The CDR3 spans 14 residues. V gave up 6 bases and J gave up 6 bases, with 15 bases separating them. Germline CDR1 is LNHDA and CDR2 is SQIVND (reference sequence). The DNA for the CDR3 is TGTGCCAGTAGCGACCCTCGGGGGATTCAGCCCCAGCATTTT. This gives the protein CASSDPRGIQPQHF.

The gene calls are TRBV29-1 and TRBJ2-7, with a weak D call TRBD2 (6 bases). Trimming cost V 1 base and J 3 bases, with 13 bases left between them. Germline CDR1 SQVTM, CDR2 ANQGSEA. The CDR3 has 14 residues. CDR3 residues: CSVEGEEGLYEQYF. The CDR3 DNA follows: TGCAGCGTTGAAGGCGAGGAGGGGCTCTACGAGCAGTACTTC.

This clone was observed a few times. The V gene is TRBV12-3 or TRBV12-4, the J gene TRBJ1-5, with 7 bases lining up with TRBD1. This CDR3 has 13 amino acids. V shed 5 bases and J 10 bases; nucleotides not matched to a gene: 8. The CDR3 reads CASSGDSLTPQHF. CDR3 coding DNA: TGTGCCAGCAGTGGGGACAGCTTAACTCCCCAGCATTTT.

CDR3 sequence reads: CASSFPEREGPEQFF. The CDR3 DNA sequence: TGTGCCAGCAGCTTCCCGGAGCGGGAGGGCCCTGAGCAGTTCTTC. The J gene is TRBJ2-1, the V gene TRBV7-9; TRBD2 matches 10 bases. The CDR3 has 15 residues. Losses at the gene ends were 3 bases for V and 9 bases for J; bases not matched to a gene: 8. Germline CDR1 reads SEHNR; CDR2 reads FQNEAQ (reference sequence).

The chain is built from TRBV28 and TRBJ2-2; TRBD2 is a possible D gene (6 bases). The germline V gene encodes CDR1 MDHEN and CDR2 SYDVKM. The CDR3 spans 14 residues. V shed 7 bases and J shed 4 bases, with 13 bases lying between them. CDR3 region: CASIRERATGELFF. Here the CDR3 DNA reads TGTGCCAGCATTAGGGAGCGGGCCACCGGGGAGCTGTTTTTT. The variable domain in full, completed from reference TRBV28 and TRBJ2-2, reads DVKVTQSSRYLVKRTGEKVFLECVQDMDHENMFWYRQDPGLGLRLIYFSYDVKMKEKGDIPEGYSVSREKKERFSLILESASTNQTSMYLCASIRERATGELFFGEGSRLTVL.

This chain joins TRBV28 and TRBJ2-7, with a weak D call TRBD1 (6 bases). The germline V gene has CDR1 MDHEN and CDR2 SYDVKM. The CDR3 consists of 15 residues. V was clipped by 6 bases and J by 7 bases, with 22 bases between them. The CDR3 region has the DNA TGTGCCAGCAGCACTCTCCAGGGGTTTAATCTGGAGCAGTACTTC. This codes for CASSTLQGFNLEQYF.

J is TRBJ2-7 and V is TRBV6-6; 10 bases are shared with TRBD2. V gave up 6 bases and J gave up 3 bases; unmatched junction bases: 5. Looked up from germline, CDR1 is MNHNY and CDR2 is SVGAGI (reference sequence). This CDR3 is 14 amino acids long. The CDR3 protein is CASSDLAGVYEQYF. In nucleotides, the CDR3 is TGTGCCAGCAGCGACCTAGCGGGAGTCTACGAGCAGTACTTC.

The chain carries TRBV3-1 (or the pseudogene TRBV3-2) and TRBJ2-3; 9 nucleotides align to TRBD2. The trim removed 4 bases at V and 2 bases at J, leaving 4 bases unmatched. Germline assignment: CDR1 LGHDT and CDR2 YNNKEL (reference sequence). There are 15 residues in the CDR3. The DNA for the CDR3 is TGTGCCAGCAGCCCACTAGCGGGCTACACAGATACGCAGTATTTT. It translates to CASSPLAGYTDTQYF.

The chain links TRBV28 to TRBJ2-3, with 10 bases fitting TRBD1. Germline V gives CDR1 MDHEN, CDR2 SYDVKM. J gave up 5 bases and V 6 bases, and 2 bases lay outside the gene matches. This CDR3 is built from 13 residues. The CDR3 DNA reads as TGTGCCAGCAGGGGGACAGGGGAAGATACGCAGTATTTT. The encoded protein is CASRGTGEDTQYF. The full variable domain, completed using reference TRBV28 and TRBJ2-3, is DVKVTQSSRYLVKRTGEKVFLECVQDMDHENMFWYRQDPGLGLRLIYFSYDVKMKEKGDIPEGYSVSREKKERFSLILESASTNQTSMYLCASRGTGEDTQYFGPGTRLTVL.

The CDR3 DNA reads as TGCGCCAGCAGCGGTGAGTTCGGGACTAACAATGAGCAGTTCTTC. It specifies CASSGEFGTNNEQFF. This chain connects TRBV4-3 to TRBJ2-1; TRBD2 matches 7 bases. J lost 5 bases, V lost 5 bases, and 9 bases had no gene match. CDR1 and CDR2 from the germline V gene are LGHNA and YSLEER. The CDR3 spans 15 residues.

The gene calls are TRBV18 and TRBJ2-7, with 10 bases matching TRBD1. Germline V gives CDR1 KGHSH, CDR2 LQKENI. The trim removed 1 base at V and 0 bases at J, leaving 0 bases unmatched. This CDR3 is 15 amino acids long. The CDR3 loop is CASSPRTGGSYEQYF. The CDR3 bases are TGTGCCAGCTCACCACGGACAGGGGGCTCCTACGAGCAGTACTTC.

The rearrangement joins TRBV5-5 to TRBJ2-1, with TRBD1 matching over 9 bases. V trimming: 4 bases; J trimming: 2 bases; junction bases outside the gene matches: 4. The CDR3 covers 15 residues. Germline values: CDR1 SGHKS, CDR2 YYEKEE (reference sequence). The CDR3 bases are TGTGCCAGCAGCCTTGACAGGGGGGCCTACAATGAGCAGTTCTTC. Translated, it gives CASSLDRGAYNEQFF. Drawing the rest from reference TRBV5-5 and TRBJ2-1, the complete variable domain is DAGVTQSPTHLIKTRGQQVTLRCSPISGHKSVSWYQQVLGQGPQFIFQYYEKEERGRGNFPDRFSARQFPNYSSELNVNALLLGDSALYLCASSLDRGAYNEQFFGPGTRLTVL.

The gene calls are TRBV6-1 and TRBJ2-7; 10 bases map to TRBD2. The CDR3 has 13 amino acids. Germline V gene lookup returns CDR1 MNHNS and CDR2 SASEGT. CDR3 bases: TGTGTCACTCAGCGGGAGGGCCAAGGCGAGCAGTACTTC. It yields the protein CVTQREGQGEQYF.

The chain uses TRBV28 and TRBJ1-2, with a weak D call TRBD1 (6 bases). CDR1 MDHEN and CDR2 SYDVKM come from the germline V gene. CDR3 length equals 18 residues. Trimming stripped 5 bases from V and 1 base from J, with 23 bases between. CDR3 sequence (DNA): TGTGCCAGCAGTCACCAGGGGTTTGGCAGGCCCGATAACTATGGCTACACCTTC. Protein product: CASSHQGFGRPDNYGYTF.

This chain joins TRBV28 and TRBJ1-1, with D possibly being TRBD1 (5 bases). The CDR3 extends over 14 amino acids. CDR1 MDHEN and CDR2 SYDVKM come from the germline V gene. V shed 5 bases and J shed 5 bases, with 15 bases lying between them. CDR3 residues: CASSPSGGVTEAFF. The CDR3 region has the DNA TGTGCCAGCAGTCCATCGGGGGGGGTGACTGAAGCTTTCTTT.

The rearrangement uses TRBV6-2 or TRBV6-3 and TRBJ1-1; 11 bases are a match to TRBD1. V trimming: 4 bases; J trimming: 0 bases; junction bases outside the gene matches: 10. The CDR3 is made up of 18 amino acids. The germline V gene encodes CDR1 MNHEY and CDR2 SVGEGT. The CDR3 loop reads CASSSQGTGGRMNTEAFF. CDR3 DNA sequence: TGTGCCAGCAGTTCCCAAGGGACAGGGGGTCGAATGAACACTGAAGCTTTCTTT.